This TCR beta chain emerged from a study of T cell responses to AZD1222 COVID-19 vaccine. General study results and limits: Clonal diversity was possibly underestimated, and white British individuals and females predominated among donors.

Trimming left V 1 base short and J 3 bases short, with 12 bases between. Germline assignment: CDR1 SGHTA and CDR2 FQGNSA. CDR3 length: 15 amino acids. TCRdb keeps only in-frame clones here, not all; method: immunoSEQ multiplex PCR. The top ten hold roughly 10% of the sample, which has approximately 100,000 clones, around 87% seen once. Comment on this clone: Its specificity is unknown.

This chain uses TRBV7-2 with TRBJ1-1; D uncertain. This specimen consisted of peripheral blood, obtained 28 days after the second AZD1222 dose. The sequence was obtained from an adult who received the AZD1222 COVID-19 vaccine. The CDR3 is CASSLVLGLDTEAFF. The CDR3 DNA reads TGTGCCAGCAGCTTAGTCCTAGGTTTGGACACTGAAGCTTTCTTT. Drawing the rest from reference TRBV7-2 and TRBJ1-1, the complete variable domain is GAGVSQSPSNKVTEKGKDVELRCDPISGHTALYWYRQSLGQGLEFLIYFQGNSAPDKSGLPSDRFSAERTGGSVSTLTIQRTQQEDSAVYLCASSLVLGLDTEAFFGQGTRLTVV.